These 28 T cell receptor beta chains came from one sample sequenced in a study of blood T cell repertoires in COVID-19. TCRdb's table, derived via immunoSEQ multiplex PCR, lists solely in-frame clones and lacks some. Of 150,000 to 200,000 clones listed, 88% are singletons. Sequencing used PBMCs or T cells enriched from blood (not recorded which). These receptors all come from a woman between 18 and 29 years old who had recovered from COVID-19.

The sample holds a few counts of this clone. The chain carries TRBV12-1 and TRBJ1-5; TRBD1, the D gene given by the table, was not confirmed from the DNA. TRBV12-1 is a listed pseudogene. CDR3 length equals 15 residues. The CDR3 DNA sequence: TGTGCCAGCAGCTTCGGGGACAGGGGCAATCAGCCCCAGCATTTT. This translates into CASSFGDRGNQPQHF.

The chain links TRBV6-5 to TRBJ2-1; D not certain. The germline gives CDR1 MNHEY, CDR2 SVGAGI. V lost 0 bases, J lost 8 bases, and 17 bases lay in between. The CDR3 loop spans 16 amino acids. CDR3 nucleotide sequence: TGTGCCAGCAGTTACTCGATTCAGTTTATCCTTGATGAGCAGTTCTTC. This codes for CASSYSIQFILDEQFF.

CDR3 amino acids: CASSIEPTGAGEQYF. CDR3 coding DNA: TGTGCCAGTAGTATAGAGCCGACAGGGGCGGGAGAGCAGTACTTC. The chain uses TRBV19 and TRBJ2-7, with TRBD1 matching 8 bases. The length of the CDR3 is 15 residues. The ends lost 0 bases at V and 7 bases at J; junction bases unmatched: 8. CDR1 LNHDA and CDR2 SQIVND come from the germline V gene (reference sequence).

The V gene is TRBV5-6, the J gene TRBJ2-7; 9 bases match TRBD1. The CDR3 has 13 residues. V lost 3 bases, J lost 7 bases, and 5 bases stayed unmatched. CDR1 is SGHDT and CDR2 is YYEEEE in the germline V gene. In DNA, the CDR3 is TGTGCCAGCAGCTGGGACAGGGAGTGGGAGCAGTACTTC. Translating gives CASSWDREWEQYF.

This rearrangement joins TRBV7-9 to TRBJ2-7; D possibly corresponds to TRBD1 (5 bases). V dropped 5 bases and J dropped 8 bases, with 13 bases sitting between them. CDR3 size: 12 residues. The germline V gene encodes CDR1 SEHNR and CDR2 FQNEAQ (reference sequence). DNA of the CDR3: TGTGCCAGCAGCATGGACACTTTCAAGCAGTACTTC. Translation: CASSMDTFKQYF.

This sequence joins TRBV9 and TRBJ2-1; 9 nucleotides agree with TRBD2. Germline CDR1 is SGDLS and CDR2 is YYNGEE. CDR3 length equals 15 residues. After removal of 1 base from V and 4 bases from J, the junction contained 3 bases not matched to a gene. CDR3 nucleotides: TGTGCCAGCAGCGTAAAGCTAGCGGGATACAATGAGCAGTTCTTC. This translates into CASSVKLAGYNEQFF.

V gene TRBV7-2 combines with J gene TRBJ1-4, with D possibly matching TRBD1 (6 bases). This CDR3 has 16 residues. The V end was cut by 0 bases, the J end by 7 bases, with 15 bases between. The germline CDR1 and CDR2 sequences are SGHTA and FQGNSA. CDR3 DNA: TGTGCCAGCAGCTTAGCTGCGGGGGGCGTCGGTGAAAAACTGTTTTTT. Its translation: CASSLAAGGVGEKLFF.

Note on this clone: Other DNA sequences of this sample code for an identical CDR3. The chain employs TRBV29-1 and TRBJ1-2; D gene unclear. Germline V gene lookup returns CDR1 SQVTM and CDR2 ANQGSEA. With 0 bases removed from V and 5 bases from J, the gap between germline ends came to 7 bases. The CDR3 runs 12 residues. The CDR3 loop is CSVEDGGYGYTF. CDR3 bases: TGCAGCGTTGAAGATGGAGGGTATGGCTACACCTTC.

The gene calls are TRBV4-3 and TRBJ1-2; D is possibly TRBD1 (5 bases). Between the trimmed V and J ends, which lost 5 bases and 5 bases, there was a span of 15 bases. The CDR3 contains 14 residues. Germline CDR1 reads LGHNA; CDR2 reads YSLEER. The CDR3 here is CASSDETGGYGYTF. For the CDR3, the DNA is TGCGCCAGCAGCGACGAAACGGGGGGGTATGGCTACACCTTC.

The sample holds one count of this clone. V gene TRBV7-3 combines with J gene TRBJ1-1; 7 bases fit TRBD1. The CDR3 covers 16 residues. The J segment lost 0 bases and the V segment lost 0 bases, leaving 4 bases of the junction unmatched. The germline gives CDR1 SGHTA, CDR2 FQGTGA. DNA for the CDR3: TGTGCCAGCAGCTTAACGGGGACAGTGATGAACACTGAAGCTTTCTTT. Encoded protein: CASSLTGTVMNTEAFF.

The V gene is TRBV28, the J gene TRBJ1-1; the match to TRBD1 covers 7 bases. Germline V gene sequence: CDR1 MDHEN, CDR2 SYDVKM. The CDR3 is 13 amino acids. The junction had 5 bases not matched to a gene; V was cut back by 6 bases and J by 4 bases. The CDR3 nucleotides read TGTGCCAGCAGCCCCAGGACAGGCACTGAAGCTTTCTTT. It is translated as CASSPRTGTEAFF.

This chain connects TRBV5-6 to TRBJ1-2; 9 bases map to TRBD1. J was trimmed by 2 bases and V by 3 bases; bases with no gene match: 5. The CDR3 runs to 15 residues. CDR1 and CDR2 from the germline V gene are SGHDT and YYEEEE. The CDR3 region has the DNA TGTGCCAGCAGCTGGACAGGGGAAGAAAACTATGGCTACACCTTC. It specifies CASSWTGEENYGYTF.

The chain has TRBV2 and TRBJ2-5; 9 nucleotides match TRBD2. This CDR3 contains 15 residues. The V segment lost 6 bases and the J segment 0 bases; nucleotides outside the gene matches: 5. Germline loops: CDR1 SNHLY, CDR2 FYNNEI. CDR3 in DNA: TGTGCCAGCAGCGAGGGCGGGGGGGACCAAGAGACCCAGTACTTC. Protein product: CASSEGGGDQETQYF.

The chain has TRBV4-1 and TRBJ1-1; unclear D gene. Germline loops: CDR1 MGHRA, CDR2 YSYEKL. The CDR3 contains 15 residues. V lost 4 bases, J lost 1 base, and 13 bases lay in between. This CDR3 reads CASSPQVGENTEAFF. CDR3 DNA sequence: TGCGCCAGCAGCCCCCAGGTCGGGGAGAACACTGAAGCTTTCTTT.

In DNA, the CDR3 is TGCGCCAGCAGCCCACCGACAGATACCTCCTACGAGCAGTACTTC. As protein: CASSPPTDTSYEQYF. This sequence joins TRBV5-1 and TRBJ2-7; possibly TRBD1 for D (5 bases). Between the trimmed V and J ends, which lost 4 bases and 0 bases, there was a span of 14 bases. Germline assignment: CDR1 SGHRS and CDR2 YFSETQ. The CDR3 is 15 amino acids.

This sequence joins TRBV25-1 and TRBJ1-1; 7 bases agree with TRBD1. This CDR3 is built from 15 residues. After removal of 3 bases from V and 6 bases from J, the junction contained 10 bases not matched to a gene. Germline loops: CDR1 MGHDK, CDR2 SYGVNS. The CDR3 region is CASSDPSTGPAEAFF. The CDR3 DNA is TGTGCCAGCAGTGATCCCTCGACAGGGCCGGCTGAAGCTTTCTTT. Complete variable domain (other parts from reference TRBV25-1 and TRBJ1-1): EADIYQTPRYLVIGTGKKITLECSQTMGHDKMYWYQQDPGMELHLIHYSYGVNSTEKGDLSSESTVSRIRTEHFPLTLESARPSHTSQYLCASSDPSTGPAEAFFGQGTRLTVV.

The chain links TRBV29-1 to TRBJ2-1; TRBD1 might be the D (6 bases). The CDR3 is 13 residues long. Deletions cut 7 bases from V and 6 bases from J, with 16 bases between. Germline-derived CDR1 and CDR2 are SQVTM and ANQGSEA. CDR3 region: CSGGQALGNEQFF. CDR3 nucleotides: TGCAGCGGGGGGCAGGCTTTGGGCAATGAGCAGTTCTTC.

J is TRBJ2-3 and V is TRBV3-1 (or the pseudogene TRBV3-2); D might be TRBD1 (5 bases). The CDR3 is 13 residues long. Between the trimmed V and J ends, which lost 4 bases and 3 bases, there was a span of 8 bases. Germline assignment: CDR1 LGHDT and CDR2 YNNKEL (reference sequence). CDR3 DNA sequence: TGTGCCAGCAGCCTTACAGGAACAGATACGCAGTATTTT. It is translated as CASSLTGTDTQYF.

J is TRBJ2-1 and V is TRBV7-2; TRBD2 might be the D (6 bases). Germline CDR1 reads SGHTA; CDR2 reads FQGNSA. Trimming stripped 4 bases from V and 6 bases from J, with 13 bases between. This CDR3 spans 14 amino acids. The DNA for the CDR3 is TGTGCCAGCAGCTCCCCGACTAGTGGCAATGAGCAGTTCTTC. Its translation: CASSSPTSGNEQFF.

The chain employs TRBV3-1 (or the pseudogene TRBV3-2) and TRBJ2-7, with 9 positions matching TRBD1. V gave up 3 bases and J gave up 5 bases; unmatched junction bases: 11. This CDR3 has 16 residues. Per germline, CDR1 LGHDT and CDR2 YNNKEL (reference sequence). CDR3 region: CASSHVPGTGFHEQYF. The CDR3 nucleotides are TGTGCCAGCAGCCATGTCCCCGGGACAGGGTTCCACGAGCAGTACTTC.

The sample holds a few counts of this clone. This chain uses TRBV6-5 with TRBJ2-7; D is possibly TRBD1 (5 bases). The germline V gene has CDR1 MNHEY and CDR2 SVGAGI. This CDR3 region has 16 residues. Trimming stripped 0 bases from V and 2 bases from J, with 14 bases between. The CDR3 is CASSYSKGQPTYEQYF. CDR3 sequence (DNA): TGTGCCAGCAGTTACTCCAAGGGGCAGCCTACCTACGAGCAGTACTTC.

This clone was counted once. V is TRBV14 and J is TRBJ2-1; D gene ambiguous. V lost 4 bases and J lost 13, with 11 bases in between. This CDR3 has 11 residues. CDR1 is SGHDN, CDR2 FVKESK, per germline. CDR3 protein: CASSRDTHQFF. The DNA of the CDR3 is TGTGCCAGCAGCCGAGATACACATCAGTTCTTC.

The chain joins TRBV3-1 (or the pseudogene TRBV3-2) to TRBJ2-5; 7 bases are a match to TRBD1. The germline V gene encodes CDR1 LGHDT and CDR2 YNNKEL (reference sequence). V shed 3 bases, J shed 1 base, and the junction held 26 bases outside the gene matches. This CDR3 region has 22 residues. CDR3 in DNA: TGTGCCAGCAGCCATTCCGGGCCCAGCCGGACAGGTTTCGATGGAAGCCAAGAGACCCAGTACTTC. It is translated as CASSHSGPSRTGFDGSQETQYF.

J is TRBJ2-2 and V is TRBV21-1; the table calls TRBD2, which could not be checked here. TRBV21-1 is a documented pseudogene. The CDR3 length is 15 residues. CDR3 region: CASSIIRGWVGELFF. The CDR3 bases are TGTGCCAGCAGCATTATTCGGGGTTGGGTCGGGGAGCTGTTTTTT.

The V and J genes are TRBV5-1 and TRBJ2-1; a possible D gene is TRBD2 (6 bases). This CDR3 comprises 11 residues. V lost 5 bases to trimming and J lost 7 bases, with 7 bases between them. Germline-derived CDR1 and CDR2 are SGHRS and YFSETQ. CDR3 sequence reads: CASRLANEQFF. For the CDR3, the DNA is TGCGCCAGCAGGCTAGCGAATGAGCAGTTCTTC.

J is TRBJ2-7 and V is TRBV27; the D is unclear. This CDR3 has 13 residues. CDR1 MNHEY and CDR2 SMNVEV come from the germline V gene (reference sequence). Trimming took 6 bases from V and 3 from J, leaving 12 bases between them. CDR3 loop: CASSWSGSYEQYF. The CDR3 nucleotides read TGTGCCAGCAGCTGGAGTGGAAGCTACGAGCAGTACTTC.

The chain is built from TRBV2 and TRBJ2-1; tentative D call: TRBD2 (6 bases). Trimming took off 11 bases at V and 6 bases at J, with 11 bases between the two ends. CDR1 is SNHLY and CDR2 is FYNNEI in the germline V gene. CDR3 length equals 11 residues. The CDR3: CAVLALNEQFF. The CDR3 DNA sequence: TGTGCCGTACTAGCTCTCAATGAGCAGTTCTTC.

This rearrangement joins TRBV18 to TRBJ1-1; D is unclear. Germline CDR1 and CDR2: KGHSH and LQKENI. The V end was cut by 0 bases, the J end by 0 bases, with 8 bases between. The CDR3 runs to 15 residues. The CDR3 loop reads CASSPPTNLNTEAFF. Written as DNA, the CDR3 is TGTGCCAGCTCACCACCAACGAACTTGAACACTGAAGCTTTCTTT.